This T cell receptor (beta chain) was profiled in a study of OX40 agonist ivuxolimab in advanced cancers. The assay was immunoSEQ multiplex PCR, and TCRdb's table has in-frame clones only and misses some. The sample has 96,000 or so clones, under 90% seen once. Broader study findings: The study found that CD8+ T cells averaged more expanded clones than CD4+. Those patients achieving a partial response at 0.1-3.0 mg/kg showed among the lowest clonal expansion.

In its sample, this clone was seen a few times. Antigen specificity is unknown. The source is an adult with an advanced solid tumor such as melanoma, head and neck, liver or kidney cancer. This sample comprised CD4+ or CD8+ T cells sorted from blood, obtained in a trial of the OX40 agonist ivuxolimab.

The CDR3 is CASSLGTGSYEQYF. The CDR3 DNA is TGTGCCAGCAGCTTAGGGACAGGCTCCTACGAGCAGTACTTC. The V and J genes are TRBV7-7 and TRBJ2-7, with 7 bases matching TRBD1. This CDR3 region has 14 residues. V lost 1 base, J lost 0 bases, and 0 bases stayed unmatched. Germline V CDR1 and CDR2: SSHAT, FNYEAQ (reference sequence).